This T cell receptor beta chain was sequenced for a study of identical twins. This clonotype was picked up a small number of times. No antigen is known for it. Study-wide points: Cross-sectional statistical analysis, not tracking of the same donors, underpinned the conclusions. The abundant beta clonotypes from cord blood had fewer insertions, and memory repertoires had none of this. Twin sharing of out-of-frame TCR alpha was underestimated by models in monozygotic pairs.

Germline values: CDR1 MDHEN, CDR2 SYDVKM. There are 15 residues in the CDR3. J was trimmed by 4 bases and V by 5 bases; bases with no gene match: 10. A universal primer site was incorporated via template switching, and the cDNA contained unique molecular identifiers. TCRdb reanalysed the 5' RACE reads using MiXCR and keeps one entry per CDR3 protein. The table includes around 670,000 distinct CDR3 sequences, around 6% detected once. The V and J genes are TRBV28 and TRBJ1-2, with TRBD1 matching over 7 bases. The clonotype originates from a man younger than 35 in good health. Sequencing was done on a sample of naive T cells sorted from blood. The CDR3, as DNA: TGTGCCAGCAGTATGGAACAGGGGCCTCTCTATGGCTACACCTTC. Translation gives CASSMEQGPLYGYTF.